The TCR beta chain described here comes from a study of T cell responses to AZD1222 COVID-19 vaccine. Germline CDR1 is LNHDA and CDR2 is SQIVND (reference sequence). V lost 5 bases and J 4 bases, leaving 5 bases between the germline ends. The CDR3 covers 11 residues. The repertoire was sequenced with immunoSEQ multiplex PCR; TCRdb's copy has only in-frame clones and lacks some. The data hold about 210,000 clones, with 90% to 95% observed a single time. The receptor's source is an adult who received the MenACWY meningococcal vaccine as a control. Sequencing was performed on peripheral blood, taken 28 days after the second dose of the MenACWY control vaccine. The chain is built from TRBV19 and TRBJ1-1; no firm D call. In DNA, the CDR3 is TGTGCCAGTAGTCGTCCCACTGAAGCTTTCTTT. As protein: CASSRPTEAFF.